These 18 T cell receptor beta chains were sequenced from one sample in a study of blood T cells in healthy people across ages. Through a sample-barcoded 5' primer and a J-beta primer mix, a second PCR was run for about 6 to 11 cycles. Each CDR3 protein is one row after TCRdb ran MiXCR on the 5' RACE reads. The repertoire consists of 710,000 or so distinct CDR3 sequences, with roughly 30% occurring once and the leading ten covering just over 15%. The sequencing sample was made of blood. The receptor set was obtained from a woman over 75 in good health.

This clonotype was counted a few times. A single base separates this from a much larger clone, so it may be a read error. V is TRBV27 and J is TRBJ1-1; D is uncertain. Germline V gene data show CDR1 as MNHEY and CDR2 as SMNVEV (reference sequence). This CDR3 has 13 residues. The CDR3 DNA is TGTGCCAGCAGTTTATCAGTGAACACTGTAGCTTTCTTT. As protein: CASSLSVNTVAFF.

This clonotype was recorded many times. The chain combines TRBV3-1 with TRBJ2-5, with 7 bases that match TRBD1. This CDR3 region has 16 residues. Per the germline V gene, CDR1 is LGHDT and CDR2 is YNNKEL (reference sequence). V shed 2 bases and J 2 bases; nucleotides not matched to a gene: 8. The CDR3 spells CASSQSPGQLQETQYF. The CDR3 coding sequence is TGTGCCAGCAGCCAATCGCCGGGACAGCTTCAAGAGACCCAGTACTTC.

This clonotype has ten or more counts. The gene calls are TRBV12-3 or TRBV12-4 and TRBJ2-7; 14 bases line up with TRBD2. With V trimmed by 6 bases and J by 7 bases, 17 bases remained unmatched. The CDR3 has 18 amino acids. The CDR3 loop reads CASSRRGTSGGALVEQYF. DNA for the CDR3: TGTGCCAGCAGCCGCAGGGGGACTAGCGGGGGAGCGTTAGTAGAGCAGTACTTC.

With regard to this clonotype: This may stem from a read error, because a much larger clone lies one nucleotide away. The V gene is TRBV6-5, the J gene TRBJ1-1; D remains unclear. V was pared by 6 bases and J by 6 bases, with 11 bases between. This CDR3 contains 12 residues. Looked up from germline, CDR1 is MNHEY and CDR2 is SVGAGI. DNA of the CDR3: TGTGCCAGCAGGGTTGGATGCTCTGAAGCTTTCTTT. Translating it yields CASRVGCSEAFF.

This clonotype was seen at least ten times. This CDR3 reads CASSQEGSGVYNEQFF. In nucleotides, the CDR3 is TGCGCCAGCAGCCAAGAGGGTAGCGGGGTGTACAATGAGCAGTTCTTC. V gene TRBV4-1 combines with J gene TRBJ2-1, with 8 nucleotides matching TRBD2. V lost 0 bases and J lost 4; bases outside the gene matches: 5. Germline V gene sequence: CDR1 MGHRA, CDR2 YSYEKL. This CDR3 spans 16 amino acids.

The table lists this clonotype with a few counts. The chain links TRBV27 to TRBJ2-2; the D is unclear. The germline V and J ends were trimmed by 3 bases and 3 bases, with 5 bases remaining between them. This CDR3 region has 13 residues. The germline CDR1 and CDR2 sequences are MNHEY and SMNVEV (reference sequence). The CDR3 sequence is CASSLVYTGELFF. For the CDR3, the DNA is TGTGCCAGCAGTTTGGTGTACACCGGGGAGCTGTTTTTT.

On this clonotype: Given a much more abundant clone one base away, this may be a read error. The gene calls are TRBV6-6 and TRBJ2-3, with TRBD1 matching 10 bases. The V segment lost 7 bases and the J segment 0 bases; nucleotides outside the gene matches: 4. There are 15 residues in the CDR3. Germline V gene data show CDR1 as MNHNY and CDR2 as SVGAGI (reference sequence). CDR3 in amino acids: CASKATGGSTDTQYF. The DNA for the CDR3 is TGTGCCAGCAAAGCGACAGGGGGCAGCACAGATACGCAGTATTTT.

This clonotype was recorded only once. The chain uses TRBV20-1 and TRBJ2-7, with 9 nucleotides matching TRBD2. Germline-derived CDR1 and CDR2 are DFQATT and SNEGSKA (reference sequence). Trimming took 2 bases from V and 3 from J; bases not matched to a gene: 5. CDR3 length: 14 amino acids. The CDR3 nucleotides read TGCAGTGCTAGAAGCGGGGGGCCCGTCTACGAGCAGTACTTC. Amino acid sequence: CSARSGGPVYEQYF.

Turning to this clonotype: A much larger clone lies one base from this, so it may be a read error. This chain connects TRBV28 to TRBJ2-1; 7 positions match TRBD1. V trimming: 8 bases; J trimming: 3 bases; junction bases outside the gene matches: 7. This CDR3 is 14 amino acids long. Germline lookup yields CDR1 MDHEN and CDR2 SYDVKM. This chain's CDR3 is CASGSGTDYNEQFF. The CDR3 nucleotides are TGTGCCAGCGGTAGTGGGACAGACTACAATGAGCAGTTCTTC.

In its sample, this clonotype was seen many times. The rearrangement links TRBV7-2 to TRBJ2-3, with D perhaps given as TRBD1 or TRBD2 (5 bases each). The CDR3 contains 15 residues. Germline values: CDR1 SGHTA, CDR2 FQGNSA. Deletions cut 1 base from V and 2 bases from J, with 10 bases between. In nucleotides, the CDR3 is TGTGCCAGCAGCTTAGGGGGGAAGTACACAGATACGCAGTATTTT. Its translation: CASSLGGKYTDTQYF.

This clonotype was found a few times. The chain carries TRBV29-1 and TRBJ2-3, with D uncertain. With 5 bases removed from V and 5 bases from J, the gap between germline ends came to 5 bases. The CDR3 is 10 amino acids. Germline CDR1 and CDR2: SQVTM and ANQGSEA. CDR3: CSVLRDTQYF. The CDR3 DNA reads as TGCAGCGTTTTAAGAGATACGCAGTATTTT.

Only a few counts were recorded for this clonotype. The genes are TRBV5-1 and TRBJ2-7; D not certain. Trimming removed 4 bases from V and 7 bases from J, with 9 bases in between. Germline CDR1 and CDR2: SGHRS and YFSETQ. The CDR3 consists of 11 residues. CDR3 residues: CASSEHNEQYF. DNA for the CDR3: TGCGCCAGCAGCGAGCACAATGAGCAGTACTTC.

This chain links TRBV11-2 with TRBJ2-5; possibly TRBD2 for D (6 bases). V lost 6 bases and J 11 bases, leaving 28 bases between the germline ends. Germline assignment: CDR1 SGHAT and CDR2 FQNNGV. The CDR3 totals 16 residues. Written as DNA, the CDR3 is TGTGCCAGCAGGCTGACGCGGTCAGGAGGATGCGGGGAGCAGTACTTC. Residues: CASRLTRSGGCGEQYF.

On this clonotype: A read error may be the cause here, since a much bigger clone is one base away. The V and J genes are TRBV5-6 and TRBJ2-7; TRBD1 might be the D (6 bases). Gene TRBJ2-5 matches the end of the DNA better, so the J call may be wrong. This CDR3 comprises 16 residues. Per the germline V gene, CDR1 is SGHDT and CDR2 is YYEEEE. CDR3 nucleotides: TGTGCCAGCAGCTTTACCGGGACAAGGGGCCGTGAGACCCAGTACTTC. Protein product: CASSFTGTRGRETQYF.

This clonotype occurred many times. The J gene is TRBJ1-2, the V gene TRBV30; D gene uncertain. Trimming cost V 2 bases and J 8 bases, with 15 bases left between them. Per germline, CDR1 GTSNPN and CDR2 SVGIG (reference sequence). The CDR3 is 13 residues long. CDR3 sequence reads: CAWSTLPRWGYTF. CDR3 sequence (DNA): TGTGCCTGGAGTACCCTGCCTCGCTGGGGCTACACCTTC.

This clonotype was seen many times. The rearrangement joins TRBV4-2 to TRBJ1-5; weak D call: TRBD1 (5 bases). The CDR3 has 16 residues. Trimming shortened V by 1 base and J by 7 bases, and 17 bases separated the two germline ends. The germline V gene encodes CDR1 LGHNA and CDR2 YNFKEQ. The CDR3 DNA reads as TGTGCCAGCAGCCAAGGAGGAGGGGCAACAGGACAGCCCCAGCATTTT. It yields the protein CASSQGGGATGQPQHF.

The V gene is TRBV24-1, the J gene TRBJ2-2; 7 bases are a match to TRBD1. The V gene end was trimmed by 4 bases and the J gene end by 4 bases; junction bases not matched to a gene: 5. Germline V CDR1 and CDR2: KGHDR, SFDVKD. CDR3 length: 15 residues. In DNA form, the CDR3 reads TGTGCCACCAGTGAGAGGGCAGGGGGCACCGGGGAGCTGTTTTTT. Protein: CATSERAGGTGELFF.

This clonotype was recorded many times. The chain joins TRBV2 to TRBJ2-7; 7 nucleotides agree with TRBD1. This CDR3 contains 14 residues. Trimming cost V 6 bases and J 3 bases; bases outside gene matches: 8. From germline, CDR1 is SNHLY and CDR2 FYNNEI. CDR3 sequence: CASSGDRVNYEQYF. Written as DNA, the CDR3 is TGTGCCAGCAGCGGAGACAGGGTTAACTACGAGCAGTACTTC.